This TCR beta chain is drawn from a study of T cell changes during pregnancy in multiple sclerosis. TCRdb's table, derived via immunoSEQ multiplex PCR, lists solely in-frame clones and lacks some. The sample lists tens of thousands of clones, roughly 88% seen once, with around 5.1% in the top ten. This clone was found once. The V gene's germline CDR1 is SGHVS and CDR2 FNYEAQ. The CDR3 is made up of 17 amino acids. Trimming removed 2 bases at V and 2 bases at J, with 15 bases between. The sequence came from a female donor in good health, enrolled as a control in a pregnancy study. The chain recombines TRBV7-6 with TRBJ2-2; a possible D gene is TRBD1 (5 bases). The sample was peripheral blood, taken in the first trimester of pregnancy. The CDR3 region has the DNA TGTGCCAGCAGCTTAAGGCAGAAGACAGTTAACACCGGGGAGCTGTTTTTT. This sequence encodes CASSLRQKTVNTGELFF. Drawing the rest from reference TRBV7-6 and TRBJ2-2, the complete variable domain is GAGVSQSPRYKVTKRGQDVALRCDPISGHVSLYWYRQALGQGPEFLTYFNYEAQQDKSGLPNDRFSAERPEGSISTLTIQRTEQRDSAMYRCASSLRQKTVNTGELFFGEGSRLTVL.